Sequencing of this T cell receptor (beta chain) was carried out in a study of T cell responses to AZD1222 COVID-19 vaccine (dated by TCRdb to about 2021). With regard to the full study: AZD1222 recipients whose second dose came at about 4 weeks and those whose second dose came at about 12 weeks were combined into one group, since spike-specific TCR depth and breadth did not differ between the two schedules. TCR sequencing was performed for 230 to 250 trial participants, of whom 200 to 210 were given two doses of AZD1222 and about 25 were given two doses of MenACWY control vaccine. Trial participants were enrolled into age subgroups of 18-55, 56-69 and 70-plus years, which contained roughly 140, 27 and 60 TCR-sequenced participants, respectively.

The cysteine opens and the phenylalanine closes a CDR3 of 13 amino acids. Solely the CDR3 DNA is kept, with 39 bases framed from the first base. Relative to germline, V is 4 bases shorter and J is 0 bases shorter, with 4 bases between their ends. The germline V gene supplies CDR1 KGHSH and CDR2 LQKENI. Interpreted using the paper, the time point label stands for: baseline before first vaccination. Vaccinee samples were obtained from the UK trials COV001 and COV002, which included a single-blind randomized controlled phase 2/3 trial of AZD1222 (ChAdOx1 nCoV-19) in healthy adults. Trial participant PBMC samples were collected at day 0 and day 28 after the second dose for TCRbeta chain sequencing. The CDR3 regions of human TCRbeta chains were analyzed by immunosequencing. As for the authors' bioinformatics: Repertoire TCRs were matched against a reference library of SARS-CoV-2-specific TCRs generated with the MIRA antigen-specificity platform. Breadth was defined as the fraction of unique TCRs that were SARS-CoV-2-associated. Depth was defined as the fraction of total T cells that were SARS-CoV-2-associated. Using the MIRA data, each spike-specific TCR was assigned both to the spike region to which the TCR was reactive and to a CD4 or CD8 class. Log10-transformed breadth and depth values were compared by one-way ANOVA with Sidak's multiple comparisons tests. As stored in TCRdb, this immuneACCESS dataset retains in-frame rearrangements with V and J assigned. A fraction of the clones does not appear; measured against another copy, unresolved V genes explain less than half of the discrepancy, and the remainder lacks a known reason. V and J calls and clone size follow that table, whereas D and trimming were derived from the DNA. For this sample there are over 150,000 clones; 92% appear just once. Roughly 10% of the sample rests with the top ten.

This clone was recorded a few times. Its recognized antigen is unknown. Base qualities are missing; no much larger clone stands one base away. Points the paper makes about the study in general: Epitopes outside the regions mutated in the B.1.351 and B.1.1.7 variants were reportedly recognized by nearly half of the unique spike-specific TCRs. The whole spike protein was spanned by vaccine-associated CD4 TCRs, and dominant responses were seen in regions 160-218 and 743-854. Participants were mostly white British, with more females than males. The authors suggested clonal diversity may have been underestimated. In the small 56-69-year group, the increase in depth fell short of significance, most likely because of low power. After two AZD1222 doses, both the breadth and the depth of spike-specific TCRs were significantly higher than at day 0 and than in MenACWY recipients. Only five to seven AZD1222 recipients were SARS-CoV-2 seropositive at baseline, limiting conclusions about previously exposed vaccinees. Because no day 14 peak-response samples were available, repertoires were characterized only after the peak T cell response.

Sequencing was performed on peripheral blood, taken on day 0 of AZD1222 vaccination. The source of this sequence is an adult in good health. This chain joins TRBV18 to TRBJ1-3, with the D gene uncertain. The sequenced DNA is TGTGCCAGCTCACTTAACTCTGGAAACACCATATATTTT. It specifies CASSLNSGNTIYF.